This passage covers 8 T cell receptor beta chains from one sample sequenced in a study of blood T cell repertoires in COVID-19. TCRdb's table, derived via immunoSEQ multiplex PCR, lists solely in-frame clones and lacks some. The sample lists under 350,000 clones; roughly 86% were seen once. Sequencing used PBMCs or T cells enriched from blood (not recorded which). The receptor set was obtained from a woman between 18 and 30 years old who had recovered from COVID-19.

V gene TRBV7-8 combines with J gene TRBJ2-5, with 7 bases lining up with TRBD2. CDR1 is SGHVS, CDR2 FQNEAQ, per germline. There are 15 residues in the CDR3. The ends lost 1 base at V and 3 bases at J; junction bases unmatched: 5. The CDR3 region has the DNA TGTGCCAGCAGCTTAGAAACTGCGGGAGAAGAGACCCAGTACTTC. Its protein product is CASSLETAGEETQYF. Full variable domain (outside the CDR3, taken from reference TRBV7-8 and TRBJ2-5): GAGVSQSPRYKVAKRGQDVALRCDPISGHVSLFWYQQALGQGPEFLTYFQNEAQLDKSGLPSDRFFAERPEGSVSTLKIQRTQQEDSAVYLCASSLETAGEETQYFGPGTRLLVL.

The chain links TRBV7-3 to TRBJ2-1; perhaps TRBD1 as D (6 bases). This CDR3 contains 13 residues. Trimming took off 8 bases at V and 3 bases at J, with 11 bases between the two ends. CDR1 is SGHTA and CDR2 is FQGTGA in the germline V gene. Here the CDR3 reads CASGDNNYNEQFF. CDR3 nucleotide sequence: TGTGCCAGCGGGGACAATAACTACAATGAGCAGTTCTTC.

The chain uses TRBV7-8 and TRBJ2-4; tentatively, D is TRBD1 (8 bases). Deletions cut 5 bases from V and 13 bases from J, with 18 bases between. This CDR3 comprises 13 residues. Germline CDR1 is SGHVS and CDR2 is FQNEAQ. The CDR3 region is CASSGGDRHPQYF. CDR3 nucleotides: TGTGCCAGCAGCGGGGGGGACAGGCATCCCCAGTACTTC.

The rearrangement uses TRBV19 and TRBJ1-5, with a weak D call TRBD1 (5 bases). CDR1 is LNHDA and CDR2 is SQIVND in the germline V gene (reference sequence). There are 14 residues in the CDR3. Trimming cost V 6 bases and J 8 bases, with 17 bases left between them. Here the CDR3 reads CASRRQGFREPQHF. The CDR3 nucleotides read TGTGCCAGTAGAAGGCAGGGTTTTAGGGAGCCCCAGCATTTT.

This rearrangement joins TRBV27 to TRBJ2-1, with TRBD2 identical over 11 bases. Trimming removed 7 bases from V and 7 bases from J; junction bases left unmatched: 9. CDR1 and CDR2 from the germline V gene are MNHEY and SMNVEV (reference sequence). This CDR3 comprises 15 residues. CDR3 region: CASTQGLAASNEQFF. As DNA, the CDR3 is TGTGCCAGCACACAGGGACTAGCGGCTAGTAATGAGCAGTTCTTC.

The rearrangement joins TRBV6-2 or TRBV6-3 to TRBJ2-1; maybe TRBD2 (6 bases). CDR1 and CDR2 from the germline V gene are MNHEY and SVGEGT. CDR3 size: 15 residues. Trimming removed 6 bases from V and 2 bases from J, with 14 bases in between. CDR3 residues: CASSLSGAAYNEQFF. CDR3 DNA sequence: TGTGCCAGCAGCCTTAGCGGTGCGGCCTACAATGAGCAGTTCTTC.

The chain has TRBV19 and TRBJ2-7, with TRBD2 identical over 7 bases. With V trimmed by 4 bases and J by 3 bases, 9 bases remained unmatched. Germline V gene sequence: CDR1 LNHDA, CDR2 SQIVND (reference sequence). The CDR3 length is 15 residues. DNA of the CDR3: TGTGCCAGTAGTACCTCGACTAGCCCAGGCTACGAGCAGTACTTC. It yields the protein CASSTSTSPGYEQYF.

The rearrangement uses TRBV19 and TRBJ1-5; tentatively, D is TRBD1 (5 bases). The CDR3 consists of 20 residues. Trimming took off 4 bases at V and 0 bases at J, with 25 bases between the two ends. Germline V gene lookup returns CDR1 LNHDA and CDR2 SQIVND (reference sequence). CDR3 loop: CASSTLDRQTTLDSNQPQHF. The CDR3 bases are TGTGCCAGTAGTACCCTCGATCGACAGACAACCTTAGATAGCAATCAGCCCCAGCATTTT.